The T cell receptor (beta chain) under discussion was sequenced for a study of blood T cell repertoires in COVID-19 (dated by TCRdb to between 2020 and 2021). Background for the entire study: Samples from collaborators originated in the United States, Italy and Spain and spanned both the acute and convalescent phases of COVID-19. The prospective study material was composed of cDNA or gDNA derived from T cells, B-cell-depleted T cells, or PBMCs. The dataset comprised deeply sampled blood TCRbeta repertoires from subjects exposed to, actively infected with, or recovered from COVID-19. The repertoires were made available in a free public database intended to serve as a resource for research on the immune response to SARS-CoV-2. The samples were drawn from the first 160 participants of the ongoing ImmuneRACE study and from roughly 1,300 subjects provided by 6 global collaborators. The sample metadata nearly always contained a de-identified subject ID, COVID-19 status, age in years and sex. Where available, HLA class I and class II types were obtained from metadata supplied by the sample provider rather than from assay-based typing.

Whole blood was collected in K2EDTA tubes by collaborating institutions according to the institutions' own protocols. For TCRbeta analysis, collaborators shipped samples as frozen whole blood, isolated PBMCs, or DNA extracted from either of those sample types. Study-wide findings and limitations: The amount of clinical and demographic metadata varied by source and participant and was provided uncurated.

Turning to this clone: The clone's antigen remains unknown. It has no much larger one-base neighbor in the sample; base qualities were not kept.

The CDR3 contains 14 residues, cysteine and phenylalanine counted. Solely the CDR3 DNA is kept, with 42 bases framed from the first base. V and J are trimmed by 4 bases and 4 bases, and the gene matches miss 2 bases of the junction. The germline V gene sets CDR1 to SNHLY and CDR2 to FYNNEI. TCRbeta CDR3 regions were amplified from genomic DNA by means of the immunoSEQ Assay, a bias-controlled multiplex PCR. In the original analysis: Within the assay, amplification of reference gene primers was used to estimate how many nucleated cells each sample contained. To quantify the absolute abundance of each unique TCRbeta CDR3 rearrangement, sequence reads were collapsed and filtered. Productive Simpson clonality was computed per sample as the square root of Simpson's diversity index over productive rearrangements. Sourced from immuneACCESS, this table was stored by TCRdb with only in-frame sequences that have V and J called. A share of the clones is absent; for the studies checked, an unresolved V gene accounts for under half, and the remainder has no known explanation. For V, J and clone size, that table is used; D and trimming come from the DNA. This sample gives over 65,000 clones in total; roughly 90% of them show up just once. Of the sample, 6.5% to 8.5% falls within the top ten clones.

The TCR sequence derives from a human donor in a cohort sampled during active COVID-19. Sequencing input: peripheral blood. Recombination connected TRBV2 to TRBJ1-5; 9 of the junction bases match TRBD1. For the CDR3, the sequence is CASSAGQGNQPQHF. The DNA sequence is as follows: TGTGCCAGCAGTGCGGGACAGGGAAATCAGCCCCAGCATTTT. The variable domain in full, with residues beyond the CDR3 obtained from the reference TRBV2 and TRBJ1-5 genes, is EPEVTQTPSHQVTQMGQEVILRCVPISNHLYFYWYRQILGQKVEFLVSFYNNEISEKSEIFDDQFSVERPDGSNFTLKIRSTKLEDSAMYFCASSAGQGNQPQHFGDGTRLSIL.